These T cell receptor beta chains were read from a single sample in a study of T-cell reconstitution after alpha-beta-depleted transplantation in children. TCRdb fed the PCR reads into MiXCR, producing one record per CDR3 protein. The data show about 540,000 distinct CDR3 sequences, with 18% seen just once and 3% to 3.5% held by the top ten. The input for sequencing was PBMCs from the stem cell graft donor, taken from the stem cell graft. Receptors were obtained from a human donor who donated a stem cell graft to a child with acute lymphoblastic leukemia. Each CDR3 is given with its conserved first and last residue. Each record gives: J gene, D gene, V gene, clone size, CDR3 protein, CDR3 DNA. D genes are given only for firm matches. Only some rows state a clone size, as once, few, many or a class for expanded clones.

TRBJ2-2,-,TRBV4-1,few,CASSRRPGELFF,TGCGCCAGCAGCCGCCGTCCCGGGGAGCTGTTTTTT
TRBJ1-1,-,TRBV30,-,CAWSRWEGLNTEAFF,TGTGCCTGGAGCCGGTGGGAGGGATTGAACACTGAAGCTTTCTTT
TRBJ2-2,TRBD2,TRBV9,-,CASSVMGLAGAGELFF,TGTGCCAGCAGCGTCATGGGCCTAGCGGGAGCCGGGGAGCTGTTTTTT
TRBJ2-5,-,TRBV7-9,few,CASSLAPSQETQYF,TGTGCCAGCAGCTTAGCGCCCAGCCAAGAGACCCAGTACTTC
TRBJ1-2,-,TRBV20-1,-,CSAGDRNYGYTF,TGCAGTGCGGGAGACAGAAACTATGGCTACACCTTC
TRBJ2-7,-,TRBV11-1,-,CASSLARTSEQYF,TGTGCCAGCAGCTTAGCGCGGACGTCCGAGCAGTACTTC
TRBJ2-5,-,TRBV5-1,-,CASSAGVSATQYF,TGCGCCAGCAGCGCTGGTGTCTCTGCGACCCAGTACTTC
TRBJ2-1,TRBD1,TRBV2,few,CASSQKGAGAPYNEQFF,TGTGCCAGCAGTCAAAAGGGGGCCGGAGCCCCCTACAATGAGCAGTTCTTC
TRBJ1-1,-,TRBV2,many,CASSDTQGLDRAFF,TGTGCCAGCAGTGATACACAGGGCCTGGATCGAGCTTTCTTT
TRBJ2-7,TRBD2,TRBV20-1,-,CSASRWTSGSGASYEQYF,TGCAGTGCTTCCCGGTGGACTAGCGGGAGTGGGGCCTCCTACGAGCAGTACTTC
TRBJ2-1,TRBD2,TRBV5-1,few,CASSFRGLAGGPNEQFF,TGCGCCAGCAGCTTCCGTGGTCTAGCGGGAGGTCCCAATGAGCAGTTCTTC
TRBJ2-1,TRBD2,TRBV20-1,few,CSALSGRAVLWGNEQFF,TGCAGTGCCCTGAGCGGGAGGGCCGTTTTATGGGGCAATGAGCAGTTCTTC
TRBJ2-1,-,TRBV20-1,-,CSASRLGEQFF,TGCAGTGCTAGCCGTTTGGGTGAGCAGTTCTTC
TRBJ2-2,TRBD2,TRBV7-7,-,CASSPLAGGSTGELFF,TGTGCCAGCAGCCCACTAGCGGGAGGATCGACCGGGGAGCTGTTTTTT
TRBJ2-3,-,TRBV20-1,few,CSALAQYF,TGCAGTGCTCTGGCGCAGTATTTT
TRBJ2-2,-,TRBV4-1,few,CASSPRTTNTGELFF,TGCGCCAGCAGCCCACGGACTACGAACACCGGGGAGCTGTTTTTT
TRBJ2-2,-,TRBV5-1,-,CASSFTGGETGELFF,TGCGCCAGCAGCTTCACCGGGGGCGAGACCGGGGAGCTGTTTTTT
TRBJ2-7,TRBD2,TRBV4-1,few,CASSQDGTSGTYEQYF,TGCGCCAGCAGCCAAGACGGGACTAGCGGAACCTACGAGCAGTACTTC
TRBJ2-2,-,TRBV5-1,many,CASSRFSPDNTGELFF,TGCGCCAGCAGCCGGTTCTCTCCAGACAACACCGGGGAGCTGTTTTTT
TRBJ1-6,-,TRBV7-3,many,CASSQFGNNSPLHF,TGTGCCAGCAGCCAATTCGGGAATAATTCACCCCTCCACTTT